The present T cell receptor (beta chain) was sequenced within a study of T-cell reconstitution after alpha-beta-depleted transplantation in children (dated by TCRdb to about 2016). About the investigation overall: The study quantitatively tracked T-cell immune reconstitution after TCRalphabeta/CD19-depleted allogeneic hematopoietic cell transplantation in children using TCR repertoire profiling.

The library was prepared using PCR. TCRdb lists the instrument as Illumina HiSeq 2500. To normalize quantification of the TCRbeta repertoire, the TCR libraries were built with molecular barcoding that relied on unique molecular identifiers. TCRdb reprocessed the public reads (quality trimming at Q25 with fastp, clone calling with MiXCR) and kept in-frame beta chains. CDR3 protein duplicates are merged, each entry listing the most common genes and DNA. Present in this sample are almost 600,000 distinct CDR3 sequences, approximately 30% of which were seen just once. 36% of the sample is taken by the ten largest. Summary of the overall study and its limitations: The apparently early alphabetaT-cell count recovery about two months after transplant was reportedly dependent on only several hundred rapidly expanded clones derived from non-depleted graft cells. Over subsequent months, a decline in hyperexpanded clone frequencies was noted, and after one year, T-cell counts and TCRbeta diversity were mostly ascribed to newly produced T cells. In some patients, high TCRbeta diversity at day 60 was attributed to recipient T cells and intrathymic progenitors that had survived conditioning.

The junction shows trimming of 4 bases on V and 8 bases on J, plus 16 bases between the germline ends. The CDR3 has 14 amino acids, counting the end cysteine and phenylalanine. This entry keeps only the CDR3 DNA: 42 bases, framed from base 1. Per the germline V gene, SGHRS is the CDR1 and YFSETQ is the CDR2. This specimen's treatment or condition label, interpreted: allogeneic hematopoietic cell transplantation with graft depleted of TCRalphabeta T cells and CD19 B cells. The transplant recipients were children given TCRalphabeta/CD19-depleted allogeneic hematopoietic cell grafts. Remarks on this clonotype: It has no known antigen specificity. No much larger clonotype is one base removed from it; base qualities were not supplied.

The clonotype comes from a boy under two years old with Wiskott-Aldrich syndrome, due to receive a stem cell transplant. The starting material was PBMCs, obtained before TCRalphabeta/CD19-depleted stem cell transplant. The chain is made from TRBV5-1 and TRBJ2-1, with TRBD2 perhaps the D gene, on 5 matching bases. CDR3 region: CASSPGGSVHEQFF. The nucleotides read TGCGCCAGCAGCCCGGGTGGTAGCGTCCATGAGCAGTTCTTC.